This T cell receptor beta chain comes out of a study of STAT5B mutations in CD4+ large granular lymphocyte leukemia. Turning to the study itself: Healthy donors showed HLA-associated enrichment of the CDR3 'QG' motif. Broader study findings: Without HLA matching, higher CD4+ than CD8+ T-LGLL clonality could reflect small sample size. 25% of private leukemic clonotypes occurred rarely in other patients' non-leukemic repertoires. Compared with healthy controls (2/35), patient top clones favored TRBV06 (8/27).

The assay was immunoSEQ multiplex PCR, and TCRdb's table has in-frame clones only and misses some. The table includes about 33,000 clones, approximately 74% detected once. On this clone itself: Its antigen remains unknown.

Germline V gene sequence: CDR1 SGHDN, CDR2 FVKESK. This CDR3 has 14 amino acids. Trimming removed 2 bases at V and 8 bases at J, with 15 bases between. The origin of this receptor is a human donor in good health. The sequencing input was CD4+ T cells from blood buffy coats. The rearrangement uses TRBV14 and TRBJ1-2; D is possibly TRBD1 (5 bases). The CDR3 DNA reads TGTGCCAGCAGCCAATGGGGCAGGGATCAAGGCTACACCTTC. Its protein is CASSQWGRDQGYTF.